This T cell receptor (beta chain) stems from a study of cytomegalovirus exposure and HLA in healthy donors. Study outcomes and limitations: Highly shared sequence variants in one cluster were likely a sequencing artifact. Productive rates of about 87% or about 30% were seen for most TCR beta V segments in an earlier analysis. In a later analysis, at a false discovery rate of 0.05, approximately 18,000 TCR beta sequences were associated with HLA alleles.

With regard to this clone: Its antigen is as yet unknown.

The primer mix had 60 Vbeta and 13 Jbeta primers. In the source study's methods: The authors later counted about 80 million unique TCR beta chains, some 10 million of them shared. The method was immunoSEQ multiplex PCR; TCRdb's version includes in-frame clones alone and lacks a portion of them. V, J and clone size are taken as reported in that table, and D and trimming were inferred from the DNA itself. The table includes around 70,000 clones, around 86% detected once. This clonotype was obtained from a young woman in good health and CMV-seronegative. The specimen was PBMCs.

The CDR3 bases are TGTGCCTGGAAACAACAGGGTGAACCTGAAGCTTTCTTT. It codes for CAWKQQGEPEAFF. The chain combines TRBV30 with TRBJ1-1; possibly TRBD1 for D (6 bases). The CDR3 sequence is 13 residues long. Trimming left V 4 bases short and J 6 bases short, with 15 bases between. Germline V gene data show CDR1 as GTSNPN and CDR2 as SVGIG (reference sequence).